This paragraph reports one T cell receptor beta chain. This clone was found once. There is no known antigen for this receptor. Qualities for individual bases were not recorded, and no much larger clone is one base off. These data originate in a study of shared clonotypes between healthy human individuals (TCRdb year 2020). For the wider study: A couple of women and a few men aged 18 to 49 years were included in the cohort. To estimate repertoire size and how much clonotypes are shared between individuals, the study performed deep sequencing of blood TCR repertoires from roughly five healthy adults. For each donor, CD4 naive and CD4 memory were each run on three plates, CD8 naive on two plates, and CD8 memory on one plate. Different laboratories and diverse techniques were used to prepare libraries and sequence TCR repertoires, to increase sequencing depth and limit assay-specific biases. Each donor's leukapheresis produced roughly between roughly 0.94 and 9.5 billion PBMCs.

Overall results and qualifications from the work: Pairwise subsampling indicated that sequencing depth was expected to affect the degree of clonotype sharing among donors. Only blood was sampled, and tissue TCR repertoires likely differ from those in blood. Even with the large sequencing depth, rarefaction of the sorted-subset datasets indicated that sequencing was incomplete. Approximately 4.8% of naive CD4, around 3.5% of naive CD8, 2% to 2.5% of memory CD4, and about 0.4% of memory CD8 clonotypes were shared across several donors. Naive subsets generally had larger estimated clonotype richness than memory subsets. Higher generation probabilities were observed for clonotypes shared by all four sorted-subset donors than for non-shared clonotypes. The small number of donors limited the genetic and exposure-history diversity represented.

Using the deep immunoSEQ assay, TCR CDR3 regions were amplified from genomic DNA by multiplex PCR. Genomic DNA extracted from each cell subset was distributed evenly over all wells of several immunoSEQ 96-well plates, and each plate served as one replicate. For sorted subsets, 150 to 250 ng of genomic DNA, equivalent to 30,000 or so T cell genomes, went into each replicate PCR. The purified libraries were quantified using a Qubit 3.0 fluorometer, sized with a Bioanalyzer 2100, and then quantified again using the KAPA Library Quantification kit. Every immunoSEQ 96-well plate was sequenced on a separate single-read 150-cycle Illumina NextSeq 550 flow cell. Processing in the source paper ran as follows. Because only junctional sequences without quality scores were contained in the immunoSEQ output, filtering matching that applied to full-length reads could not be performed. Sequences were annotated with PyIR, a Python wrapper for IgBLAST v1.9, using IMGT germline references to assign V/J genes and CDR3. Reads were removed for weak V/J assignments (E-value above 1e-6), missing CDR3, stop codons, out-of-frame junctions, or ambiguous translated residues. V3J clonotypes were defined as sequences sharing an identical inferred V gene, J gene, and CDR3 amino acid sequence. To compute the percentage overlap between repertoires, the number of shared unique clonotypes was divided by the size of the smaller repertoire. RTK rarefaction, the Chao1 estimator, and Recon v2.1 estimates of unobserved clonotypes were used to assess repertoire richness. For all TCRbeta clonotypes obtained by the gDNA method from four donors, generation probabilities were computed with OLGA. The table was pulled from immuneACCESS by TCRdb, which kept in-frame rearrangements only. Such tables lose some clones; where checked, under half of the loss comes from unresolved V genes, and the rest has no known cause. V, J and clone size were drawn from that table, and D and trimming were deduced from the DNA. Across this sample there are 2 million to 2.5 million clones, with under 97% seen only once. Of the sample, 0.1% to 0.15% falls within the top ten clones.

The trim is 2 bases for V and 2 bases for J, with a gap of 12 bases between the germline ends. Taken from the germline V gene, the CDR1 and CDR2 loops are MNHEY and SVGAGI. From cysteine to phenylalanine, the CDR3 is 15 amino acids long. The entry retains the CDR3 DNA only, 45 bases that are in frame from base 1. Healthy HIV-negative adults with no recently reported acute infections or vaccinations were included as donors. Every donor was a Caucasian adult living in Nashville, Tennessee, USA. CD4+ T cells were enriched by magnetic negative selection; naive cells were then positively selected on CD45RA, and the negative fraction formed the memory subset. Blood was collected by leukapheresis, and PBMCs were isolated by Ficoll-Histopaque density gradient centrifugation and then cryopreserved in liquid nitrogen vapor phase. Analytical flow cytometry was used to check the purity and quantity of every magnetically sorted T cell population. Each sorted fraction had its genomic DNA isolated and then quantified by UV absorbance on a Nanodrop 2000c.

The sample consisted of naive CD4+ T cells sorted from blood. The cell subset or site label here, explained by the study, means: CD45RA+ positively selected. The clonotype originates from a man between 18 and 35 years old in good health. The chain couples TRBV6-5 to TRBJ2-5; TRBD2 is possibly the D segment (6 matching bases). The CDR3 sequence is CASSYPASVQETQYF. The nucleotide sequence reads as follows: TGTGCCAGCAGTTACCCGGCTAGCGTACAAGAGACCCAGTACTTC.